A single T cell receptor beta chain is shown here with its context. Antigen unknown. The CDR3 extends over 12 amino acids. Germline V gene data show CDR1 as ENHRY and CDR2 as SYGVKD. This specimen comes from a study of monozygotic twins with inflammatory bowel disease. Study-wide results and caveats: IBD patients had lower TCRbeta diversity (inverse Simpson) than healthy co-twins.

The template-switching step introduced UMIs that carried a 6-nucleotide sample barcode. One entry per CDR3 protein, without DNA, is what TCRdb gives after re-calling the 5' RACE reads. The sample has around 380,000 distinct CDR3 sequences. This rearrangement joins TRBV10-3 to TRBJ1-2; without DNA, the TCRdb call of TRBD1 cannot be checked. The receptor's source is a human donor with ulcerative colitis or Crohn's disease, or a healthy co-twin of an affected twin (not recorded which). The sample was blood. The CDR3 here is CAIRGQEYGYTF.